This T cell receptor beta chain was captured by sequencing in a study of post-analysis software for immune sequencing data. Unmatched junction bases numbered 9, after V lost 5 bases and J lost 5 bases. The CDR3 runs 15 residues. This clonotype was seen a few times. Its target is unknown. Incorporated into the TCR beta cDNA libraries were unique molecular identifiers, which served to reduce PCR and sequencing biases. There were about 0.85 to 11 million T cells, and 480,000 or so cDNA molecules came from them. One entry per CDR3 protein, called by TCRdb with MiXCR from the PCR reads. The repertoire holds more than 500,000 distinct CDR3 sequences, with around a third as singletons. Study-wide findings and caveats: Elevated frequency relative to controls characterized roughly five TRBV segments in patients, TRBV5-6, TRBV5-1 and TRBV20-1 among them. Samples made in the same batch grouped tightly together by F measure.

The clonotype originates from a girl under 18 with multiple sclerosis. The sequenced sample consisted of blood. The V and J genes are TRBV12-3 or TRBV12-4 and TRBJ2-5; TRBD2 aligns across 9 bases. CDR3 sequence reads: CASSASTSGGETQYF. The CDR3 DNA is TGTGCCAGCAGTGCATCGACTAGCGGCGGGGAGACCCAGTACTTC.